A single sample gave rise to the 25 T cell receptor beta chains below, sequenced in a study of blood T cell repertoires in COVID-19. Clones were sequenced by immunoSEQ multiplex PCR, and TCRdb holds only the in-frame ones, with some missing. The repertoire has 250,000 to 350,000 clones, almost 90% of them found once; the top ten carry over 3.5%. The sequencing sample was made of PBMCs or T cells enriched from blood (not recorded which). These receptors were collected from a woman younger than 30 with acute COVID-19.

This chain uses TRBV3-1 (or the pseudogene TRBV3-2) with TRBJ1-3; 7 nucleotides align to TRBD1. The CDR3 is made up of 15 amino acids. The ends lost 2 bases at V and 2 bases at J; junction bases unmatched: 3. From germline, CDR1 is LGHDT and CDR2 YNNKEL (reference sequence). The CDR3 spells CASSQLTGTGNTIYF. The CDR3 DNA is TGTGCCAGCAGCCAACTGACAGGGACTGGAAACACCATATATTTT.

The CDR3 here is CASSVGTDLYEQYF. The CDR3 nucleotides are TGCGCCAGCAGCGTGGGGACAGACCTCTACGAGCAGTACTTC. The rearrangement links TRBV5-1 to TRBJ2-7; 7 bases line up with TRBD1. The trim removed 4 bases at V and 3 bases at J, leaving 7 bases unmatched. The CDR3 is 14 amino acids. CDR1 and CDR2 (germline): SGHRS, YFSETQ.

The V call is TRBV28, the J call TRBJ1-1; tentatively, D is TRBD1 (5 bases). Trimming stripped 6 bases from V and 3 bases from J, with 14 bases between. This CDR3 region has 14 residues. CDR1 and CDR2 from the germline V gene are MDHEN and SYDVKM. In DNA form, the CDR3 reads TGTGCCAGCAGCCCGGGGGACGTGGACACTGAAGCTTTCTTT. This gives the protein CASSPGDVDTEAFF.

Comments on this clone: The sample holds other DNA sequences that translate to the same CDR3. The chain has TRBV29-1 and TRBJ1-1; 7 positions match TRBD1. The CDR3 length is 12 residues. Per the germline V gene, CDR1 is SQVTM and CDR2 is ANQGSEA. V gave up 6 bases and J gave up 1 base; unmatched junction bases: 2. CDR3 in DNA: TGCAGCGTGGGACAGCCGAACACTGAAGCTTTCTTT. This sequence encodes CSVGQPNTEAFF.

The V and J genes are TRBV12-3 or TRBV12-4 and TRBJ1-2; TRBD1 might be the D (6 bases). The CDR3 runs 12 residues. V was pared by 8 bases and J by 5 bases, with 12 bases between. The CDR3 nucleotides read TGTGCCAGCGGGGCAGGGGATTATGGCTACACCTTC. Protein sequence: CASGAGDYGYTF.

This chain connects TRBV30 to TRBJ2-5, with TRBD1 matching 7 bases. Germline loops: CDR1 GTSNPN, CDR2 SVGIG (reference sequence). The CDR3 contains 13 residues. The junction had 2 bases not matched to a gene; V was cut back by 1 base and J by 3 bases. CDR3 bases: TGTGCCTGGAGTGGGGACAGTAAAGAGACCCAGTACTTC. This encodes CAWSGDSKETQYF. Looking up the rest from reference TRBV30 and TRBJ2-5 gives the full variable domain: SQTIHQWPATLVQPVGSPLSLECTVEGTSNPNLYWYRQAAGRGLQLLFYSVGIGQISSEVPQNLSASRPQDRQFILSSKKLLLSDSGFYLCAWSGDSKETQYFGPGTRLLVL.

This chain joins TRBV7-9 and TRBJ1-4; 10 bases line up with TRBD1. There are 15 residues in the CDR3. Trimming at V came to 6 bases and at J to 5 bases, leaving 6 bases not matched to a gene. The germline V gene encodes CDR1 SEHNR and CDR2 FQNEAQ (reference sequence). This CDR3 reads CASRLGQGGNEKLFF. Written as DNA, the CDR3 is TGTGCCAGCAGACTCGGACAGGGGGGGAATGAAAAACTGTTTTTT.

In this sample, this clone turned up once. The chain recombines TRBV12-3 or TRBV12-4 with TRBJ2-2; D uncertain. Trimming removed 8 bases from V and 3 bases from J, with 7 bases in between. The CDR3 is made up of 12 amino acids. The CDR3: CASDGDTGELFF. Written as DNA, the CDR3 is TGTGCCAGCGACGGAGACACCGGGGAGCTGTTTTTT.

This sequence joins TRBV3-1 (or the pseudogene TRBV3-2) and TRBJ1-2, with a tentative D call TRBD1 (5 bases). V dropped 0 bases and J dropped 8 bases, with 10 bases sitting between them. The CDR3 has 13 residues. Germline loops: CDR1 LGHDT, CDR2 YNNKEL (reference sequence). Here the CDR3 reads CASSQEGTLGYTF. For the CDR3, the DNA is TGTGCCAGCAGCCAAGAAGGGACTCTCGGCTACACCTTC.

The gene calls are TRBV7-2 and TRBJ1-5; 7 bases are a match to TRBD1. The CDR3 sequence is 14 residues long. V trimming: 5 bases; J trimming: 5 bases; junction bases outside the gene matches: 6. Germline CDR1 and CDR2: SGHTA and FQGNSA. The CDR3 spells CASSLTGSHQPQHF. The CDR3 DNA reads TGTGCCAGCAGCCTGACAGGGTCGCATCAGCCCCAGCATTTT.

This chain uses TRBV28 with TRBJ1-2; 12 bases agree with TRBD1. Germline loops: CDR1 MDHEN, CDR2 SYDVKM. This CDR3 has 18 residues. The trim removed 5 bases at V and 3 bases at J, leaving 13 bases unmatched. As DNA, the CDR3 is TGTGCCAGCAGTCCACCCTCGGGACAGGGGGCTGATTACTATGGCTACACCTTC. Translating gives CASSPPSGQGADYYGYTF.

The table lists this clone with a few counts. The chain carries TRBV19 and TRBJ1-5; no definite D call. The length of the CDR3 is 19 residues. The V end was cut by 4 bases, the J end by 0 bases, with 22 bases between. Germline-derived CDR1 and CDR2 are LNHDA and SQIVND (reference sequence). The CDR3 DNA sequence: TGTGCCAGTAGTACTGTCTACAGTCCCTATATTTATAGCAATCAGCCCCAGCATTTT. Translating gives CASSTVYSPYIYSNQPQHF.

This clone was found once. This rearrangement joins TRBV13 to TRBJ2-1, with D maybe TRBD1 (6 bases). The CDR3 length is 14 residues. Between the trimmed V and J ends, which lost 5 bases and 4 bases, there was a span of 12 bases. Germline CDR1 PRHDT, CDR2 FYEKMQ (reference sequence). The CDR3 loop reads CASSQNQGYNEQFF. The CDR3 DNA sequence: TGTGCCAGCAGCCAAAATCAGGGGTACAATGAGCAGTTCTTC.

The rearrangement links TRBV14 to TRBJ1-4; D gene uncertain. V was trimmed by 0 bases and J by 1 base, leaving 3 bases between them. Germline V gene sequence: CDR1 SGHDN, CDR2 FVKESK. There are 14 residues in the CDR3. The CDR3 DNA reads TGTGCCAGCAGCCAAGACCGAACTAATGAAAAACTGTTTTTT. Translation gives CASSQDRTNEKLFF.

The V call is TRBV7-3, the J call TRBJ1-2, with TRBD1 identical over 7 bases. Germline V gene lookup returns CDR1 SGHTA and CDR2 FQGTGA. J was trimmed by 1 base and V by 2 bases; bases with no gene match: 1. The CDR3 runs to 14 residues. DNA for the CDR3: TGTGCCAGCAGCTTAGGGGACAGTAACTATGGCTACACCTTC. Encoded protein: CASSLGDSNYGYTF. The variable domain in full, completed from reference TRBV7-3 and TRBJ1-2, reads GAGVSQTPSNKVTEKGKYVELRCDPISGHTALYWYRQSLGQGPEFLIYFQGTGAADDSGLPNDRFFAVRPEGSVSTLKIQRTERGDSAVYLCASSLGDSNYGYTFGSGTRLTVV.

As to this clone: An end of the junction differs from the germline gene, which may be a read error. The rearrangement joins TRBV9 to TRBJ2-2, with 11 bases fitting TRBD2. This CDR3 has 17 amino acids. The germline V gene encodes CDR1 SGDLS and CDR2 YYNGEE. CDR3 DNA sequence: TGTGCCAGCAGTGTAGCGGGAGGGCCTCGCCACACCGGGGAGCTGTTTTTT. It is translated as CASSVAGGPRHTGELFF.

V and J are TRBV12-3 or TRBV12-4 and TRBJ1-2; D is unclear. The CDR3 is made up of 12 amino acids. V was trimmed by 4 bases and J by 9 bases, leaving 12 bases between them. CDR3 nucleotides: TGTGCCAGCAGTTGGACTGGGGTACGCTACACCTTC. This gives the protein CASSWTGVRYTF.

CDR3 sequence (DNA): TGTGCCACCAGTGACCCTGTCAGGGCTTATGGCTACACCTTC. Residues: CATSDPVRAYGYTF. This chain uses TRBV24-1 with TRBJ1-2; TRBD1 might be the D (5 bases). The CDR3 extends over 14 amino acids. CDR1 and CDR2 from the germline V gene are KGHDR and SFDVKD. Between the trimmed V and J ends, which lost 4 bases and 5 bases, there was a span of 13 bases.

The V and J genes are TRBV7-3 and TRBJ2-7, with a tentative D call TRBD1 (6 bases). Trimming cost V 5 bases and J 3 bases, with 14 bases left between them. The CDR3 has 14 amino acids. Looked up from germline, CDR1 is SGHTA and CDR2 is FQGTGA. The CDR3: CASSLDRFSYEQYF. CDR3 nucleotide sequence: TGTGCCAGCAGCCTCGACAGGTTTAGCTACGAGCAGTACTTC.

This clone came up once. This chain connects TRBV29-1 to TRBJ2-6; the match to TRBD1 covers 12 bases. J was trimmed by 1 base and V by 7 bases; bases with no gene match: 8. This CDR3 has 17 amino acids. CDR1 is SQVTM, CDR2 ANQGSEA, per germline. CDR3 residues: CSGIWGQGASGANVLTF. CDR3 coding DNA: TGCAGCGGAATCTGGGGACAGGGGGCGTCTGGGGCCAACGTCCTGACTTTC.

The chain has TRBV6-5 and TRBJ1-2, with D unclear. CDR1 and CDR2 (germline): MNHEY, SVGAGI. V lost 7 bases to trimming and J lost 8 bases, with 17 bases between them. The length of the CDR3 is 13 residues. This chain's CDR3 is CASTLGPSWGYTF. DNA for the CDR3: TGTGCCAGCACCCTGGGCCCTAGCTGGGGCTACACCTTC.

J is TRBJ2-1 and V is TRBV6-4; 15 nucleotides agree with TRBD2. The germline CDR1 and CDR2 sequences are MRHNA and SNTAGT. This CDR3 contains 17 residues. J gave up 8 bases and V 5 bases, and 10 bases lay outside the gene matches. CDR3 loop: CASSRGLAGGPRDEQFF. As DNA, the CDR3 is TGTGCCAGCAGTCGCGGACTAGCGGGAGGGCCGAGGGATGAGCAGTTCTTC.

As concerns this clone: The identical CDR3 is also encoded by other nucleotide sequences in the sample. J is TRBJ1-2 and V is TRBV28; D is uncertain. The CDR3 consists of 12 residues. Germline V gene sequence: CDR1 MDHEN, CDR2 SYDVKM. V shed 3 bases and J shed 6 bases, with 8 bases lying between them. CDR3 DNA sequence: TGTGCCAGCAGTTTTGCTGGAGATGGCTACACCTTC. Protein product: CASSFAGDGYTF.

The CDR3 nucleotides are TGTGCCAGCAGCTTTGGGGCTAGCGGGAGCCGACACACCTACGAGCAGTACTTC. Encoded protein: CASSFGASGSRHTYEQYF. The gene calls are TRBV11-2 and TRBJ2-7; 10 nucleotides agree with TRBD2. Germline V gene data show CDR1 as SGHAT and CDR2 as FQNNGV. V shed 3 bases, J shed 2 bases, and the junction held 13 bases outside the gene matches. CDR3 length equals 18 residues. The full variable domain, completed using reference TRBV11-2 and TRBJ2-7, is EAGVAQSPRYKIIEKRQSVAFWCNPISGHATLYWYQQILGQGPKLLIQFQNNGVVDDSQLPKDRFSAERLKGVDSTLKIQPAKLEDSAVYLCASSFGASGSRHTYEQYFGPGTRLTVT.

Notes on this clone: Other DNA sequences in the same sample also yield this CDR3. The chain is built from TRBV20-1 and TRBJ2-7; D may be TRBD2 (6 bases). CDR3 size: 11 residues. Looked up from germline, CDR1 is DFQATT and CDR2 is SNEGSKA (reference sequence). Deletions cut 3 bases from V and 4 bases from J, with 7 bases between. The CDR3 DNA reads TGCAGTGCTAGTCGGGGGTACGAGCAGTACTTC. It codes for CSASRGYEQYF.